Sequencing of this TCR beta chain was carried out in a study of cytomegalovirus exposure and HLA in healthy donors. Of note for this clone: The target antigen is unknown.

PCR employed 60 Vbeta and 13 Jbeta primers. The repertoire was sequenced with immunoSEQ multiplex PCR; TCRdb's copy has only in-frame clones and lacks some. The sample has roughly 200,000 clones, about 86% seen once. V was pared by 2 bases and J by 5 bases, with 6 bases of the junction left unmatched. Germline V gene lookup returns CDR1 MRHNA and CDR2 SNTAGT. CDR3 length: 16 amino acids. Study-level points and caveats: Sequencing likely generated an artifact that appeared as a cluster of highly shared sequence variants. As was reported, the HLA-A and HLA-B alleles of most subjects were accurately predicted from TCR beta sequences.

This receptor was taken from a woman aged 25 to 45 in good health and CMV-seronegative. The chain links TRBV6-4 to TRBJ2-1, with 10 bases lining up with TRBD2. Sequences were obtained from PBMCs. The CDR3 sequence: CASSDNIAGGHNEQFF. The CDR3 nucleotides read TGTGCCAGCAGTGACAATATAGCGGGAGGCCACAATGAGCAGTTCTTC.